The next 3 T cell receptor beta chains were all read from a single sample in a study of memory CD4+ T cells and cytomegalovirus serostatus. The sort gate was single viable CD3+CD4+CD8-CD45RO+ cells for memory CD4+ T cells. Profiled with immunoSEQ multiplex PCR; TCRdb holds only in-frame clones, not every one. The table records about 75,000 clones, roughly 80% of them present only once. Sequenced input: memory CD4+ T cells from blood. The receptors were gathered from an adult in good health and CMV-seropositive.

In DNA, the CDR3 is TGTGCCAGCGCCTCCGGGACGCGCACCGGGGAGCTGTTTTTT. Protein sequence: CASASGTRTGELFF. The rearrangement joins TRBV11-3 to TRBJ2-2, with D perhaps being TRBD1 or TRBD2 (5 bases each). V lost 8 bases and J 4 bases, leaving 14 bases between the germline ends. This CDR3 is 14 amino acids long. Germline V lookup: CDR1 SGHNT, CDR2 YENEEA.

The rearrangement joins TRBV5-1 to TRBJ1-5; D is unresolved. V was clipped by 2 bases and J by 0 bases, with 3 bases between them. The CDR3 is 13 amino acids. The germline gives CDR1 SGHRS, CDR2 YFSETQ. The CDR3 coding sequence is TGCGCCAGCAGCTTCGATAGCAATCAGCCCCAGCATTTT. Translating it yields CASSFDSNQPQHF.

The chain uses TRBV19 and TRBJ2-3; D is unclear. Trimming pared 4 bases from V and 3 bases from J, leaving 5 bases between. CDR3 length equals 12 residues. Per the germline V gene, CDR1 is LNHDA and CDR2 is SQIVND (reference sequence). The CDR3 bases are TGTGCCAGTAGTACCCGAACAGATACGCAGTATTTT. It translates to CASSTRTDTQYF.